A selection of T cell receptor beta chains follows, all from one sample in a study of blood T cell repertoires in COVID-19. The assay was immunoSEQ multiplex PCR, and TCRdb's table has in-frame clones only and misses some. The data contain over 85,000 clones, roughly 76% of them seen just once; the ten biggest clones take up over 6%. Source material: peripheral blood. These receptors all come from a woman in her fifties or sixties with acute or convalescent COVID-19. Both conserved end residues are part of each CDR3. A D gene is named only where the DNA matches it firmly. The listing skips clone size in some rows; elsewhere it reads once, few, many or a size class.

CDR3,DNA,length,D,J,V,size
CASTKGELFF,TGTGCCAGTACTAAGGGGGAACTGTTTTTT,10,NA,TRBJ1-4,TRBV19,NA
CASSPLLAGDHEQYF,TGCGCCAGCAGCCCCTTACTAGCGGGGGACCACGAGCAGTACTTC,15,TRBD2,TRBJ2-7,TRBV10-1,NA
CASSRQGGTGELFF,TGTGCCAGCAGTCGACAGGGTGGCACCGGGGAGCTGTTTTTT,14,TRBD1,TRBJ2-2,TRBV6-2/TRBV6-3,NA
CASSYAVPLNSPLHF,TGTGCCAGCAGTTACGCGGTGCCCCTAAATTCACCCCTCCACTTT,15,NA,TRBJ1-6,TRBV6-2/TRBV6-3,NA
CASSHSLRVAEAFF,TGTGCCAGCAGCCATTCACTCAGGGTCGCTGAAGCTTTCTTT,14,NA,TRBJ1-1,TRBV7-9,NA
CSVEANRGWTYEQYF,TGCAGCGTTGAAGCCAACAGGGGATGGACCTACGAGCAGTACTTC,15,TRBD1,TRBJ2-7,TRBV29-1,few
CASSSLFTRGEETQYF,TGTGCCAGCAGTTCCTTGTTCACCCGGGGAGAGGAGACCCAGTACTTC,16,NA,TRBJ2-5,TRBV27,NA
CASSVAPRTGGNTIYF,TGTGCCAGCAGCGTAGCCCCTCGGACAGGGGGAAACACCATATATTTT,16,TRBD1,TRBJ1-3,TRBV9,NA
CASSPEGNYGYTF,TGTGCCAGCAGTCCCGAGGGTAACTATGGCTACACCTTC,13,NA,TRBJ1-2,TRBV27,NA
CASTDPGQGTYEQYF,TGTGCCAGCACCGACCCGGGACAGGGGACGTACGAGCAGTACTTC,15,TRBD1,TRBJ2-7,TRBV5-4,NA
CASSGGLGVGGYTF,TGTGCCAGCAGTGGGGGGCTGGGAGTTGGTGGCTACACCTTC,14,NA,TRBJ1-2,TRBV2,NA
CASSLHPGDSSGNTIYF,TGTGCCAGCAGTCTTCACCCAGGGGATAGCTCTGGAAACACCATATATTTT,17,NA,TRBJ1-3,TRBV6-6,few
CASSAGQTYNSPLHF,TGTGCCAGCAGCGCCGGACAGACCTATAATTCACCCCTCCACTTT,15,NA,TRBJ1-6,TRBV9,NA
CASSIGQGWNTEAFF,TGTGCCAGCAGTATTGGCCAGGGTTGGAACACTGAAGCTTTCTTT,15,NA,TRBJ1-1,TRBV6-2/TRBV6-3,once
CASSVTYTDTQYF,TGTGCCAGCAGCGTAACCTACACAGATACGCAGTATTTT,13,NA,TRBJ2-3,TRBV9,NA
CASSQDPTSGGRVF,TGTGCCAGCAGCCAAGATCCCACTAGCGGGGGGAGGGTCTTC,14,TRBD2,TRBJ2-1,TRBV3-1/TRBV3-2,NA
CASSGGQGSGQPQHF,TGTGCCAGTAGTGGGGGACAGGGATCGGGACAGCCCCAGCATTTT,15,TRBD1,TRBJ1-5,TRBV19,once
CASSPPRAHEQYF,TGTGCCAGCAGTCCCCCCAGGGCCCACGAGCAGTACTTC,13,NA,TRBJ2-7,TRBV7-9,few
CASSEIRGGQPQHF,TGTGCCAGCAGTGAAATTCGGGGAGGTCAGCCCCAGCATTTT,14,NA,TRBJ1-5,TRBV6-1,once
CASSYGTGYQPQHF,TGTGCCAGCAGCTACGGAACAGGGTATCAGCCCCAGCATTTT,14,NA,TRBJ1-5,TRBV7-9,NA
CASSISTDSSYEQYF,TGTGCCAGCAGTATATCCACAGATAGCTCCTACGAGCAGTACTTC,15,NA,TRBJ2-7,TRBV6-5,NA
CASSSYGGETEAFF,TGTGCCAGCAGCTCCTACGGGGGGGAGACTGAAGCTTTCTTT,14,NA,TRBJ1-1,TRBV11-2,NA
CASSLTGGSNTEAFF,TGCGCCAGCAGCCTTACAGGGGGATCCAACACTGAAGCTTTCTTT,15,TRBD1,TRBJ1-1,TRBV5-1,few
CASSQERGYEQYF,TGCGCCAGCAGCCAAGAACGCGGCTACGAGCAGTACTTC,13,NA,TRBJ2-7,TRBV4-1,few
CASSLQGARAGELFF,TGTGCCAGCAGCTTACAGGGGGCCCGGGCCGGGGAGCTGTTTTTT,15,TRBD1,TRBJ2-2,TRBV7-9,NA
CASSSGGDTQYF,TGTGCCAGCAGCTCGGGGGGAGATACGCAGTATTTT,12,TRBD2,TRBJ2-3,TRBV7-9,once
CASRPRLDRLSGQPQHF,TGTGCAAGTCGCCCCCGATTAGACAGGTTATCAGGACAGCCCCAGCATTTT,17,NA,TRBJ1-5,TRBV12-2,few
CASRGEGANLVEQFF,TGTGCCAGCAGAGGAGAGGGGGCGAATTTGGTTGAGCAGTTCTTC,15,TRBD1,TRBJ2-1,TRBV14,NA
CASSKNGGLGSPLHF,TGTGCCAGCAGTAAAAACGGGGGGCTGGGGTCACCCCTCCACTTT,15,NA,TRBJ1-6,TRBV11-2,few
CASSRGTGSEQFF,TGTGCCAGCTCCCGAGGGACAGGTAGTGAGCAGTTCTTC,13,TRBD1,TRBJ2-1,TRBV18,NA
CASSLYGLSRDGGNSPLHF,TGTGCCAGCAGCTTATATGGCCTGAGCAGGGACGGGGGGAATTCACCCCTCCACTTT,19,NA,TRBJ1-6,TRBV7-9,NA
CASSLSAYSPLHF,TGTGCCAGCAGTTTATCGGCCTATTCACCCCTCCACTTT,13,NA,TRBJ1-6,TRBV27,NA
CASSDPDHQGSGEQYF,TGTGCCAGCAGTGACCCCGACCACCAGGGTAGCGGCGAGCAGTACTTC,16,NA,TRBJ2-7,TRBV6-1,few
CASSEVSGGGSYEQYF,TGTGCCAGCAGTGAAGTATCAGGGGGCGGTAGCTACGAGCAGTACTTC,16,TRBD1,TRBJ2-7,TRBV6-1,NA
CASSLKDTKQFF,TGTGCCAGCAGCTTGAAGGACACAAAGCAGTTCTTC,12,NA,TRBJ2-1,TRBV5-6,NA
CASSETHWGDGGNRETQYF,TGTGCCAGCAGTGAAACCCATTGGGGAGATGGCGGCAACCGAGAGACCCAGTACTTC,19,NA,TRBJ2-5,TRBV6-1,NA
CASSLGLARNTGELFF,TGTGCCAGCAGCTTAGGCCTAGCGAGGAACACCGGGGAGCTGTTTTTT,16,NA,TRBJ2-2,TRBV7-8,NA
CASSLNIVPTDTQYF,TGCGCCAGCAGCTTGAATATAGTGCCCACAGATACGCAGTATTTT,15,NA,TRBJ2-3,TRBV5-1,NA
CASSPGRLPSGNTIYF,TGTGCCAGCTCACCAGGCAGGTTGCCCTCTGGAAACACCATATATTTT,16,NA,TRBJ1-3,TRBV18,NA
CASSHRSGQGEKLFF,TGTGCCAGCAGCCATCGTTCAGGACAGGGGGAAAAACTGTTTTTT,15,TRBD1,TRBJ1-4,TRBV3-1/TRBV3-2,NA
CASSLVWTRASYEQYF,TGTGCCAGCAGCTTAGTCTGGACAAGGGCCTCCTACGAGCAGTACTTC,16,NA,TRBJ2-7,TRBV5-6,NA
CASSLYNQPQHF,TGTGCCAGCAGCCTATATAATCAGCCCCAGCATTTT,12,NA,TRBJ1-5,TRBV12-3/TRBV12-4,once
CASSLGLGQGTYEQYF,TGTGCCAGCAGTTTGGGTCTAGGACAGGGAACCTACGAGCAGTACTTC,16,TRBD1,TRBJ2-7,TRBV28,NA